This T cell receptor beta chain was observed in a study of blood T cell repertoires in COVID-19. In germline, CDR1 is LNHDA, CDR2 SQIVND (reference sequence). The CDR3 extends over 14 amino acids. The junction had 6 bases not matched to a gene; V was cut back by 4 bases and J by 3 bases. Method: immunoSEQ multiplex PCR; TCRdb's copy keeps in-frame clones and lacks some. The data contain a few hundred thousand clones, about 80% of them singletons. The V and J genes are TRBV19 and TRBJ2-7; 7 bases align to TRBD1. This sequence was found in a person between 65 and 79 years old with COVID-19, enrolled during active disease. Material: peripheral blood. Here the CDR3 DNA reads TGTGCCAGTAGTAGGGACAGTGGGAACTACGAGCAGTACTTC. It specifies CASSRDSGNYEQYF.